A single sample is the source of the 10 T cell receptor beta chains below, sequenced in a study of shared clonotypes between healthy human individuals (TCRdb year 2020). Library construction relied on the immunoSEQ multiplex PCR assay. Not all clones reach the TCRdb copy of this immuneACCESS table, which keeps in-frame sequences only. Checked studies attribute under half of the gap to unresolved V genes and leave the rest unexplained. Across this sample there are about 690,000 clones, with 90% seen only once. The ten largest clones add up to 34% of the sample. Sequencing was done on a sample of memory CD8+ T cells from PBMCs. The label giving this sample's cell subset or site can be read as: CD45RO+ cells pooled with CCR7-negative TemRA cells. These receptors came from a man younger than 35 in good health. Some clones in this sample may be carry-over from other donors' samples.

V is TRBV27 and J is TRBJ2-3; D is perhaps TRBD1 or TRBD2 (5 bases each). CDR1 is MNHEY, CDR2 SMNVEV, per germline (reference sequence). V dropped 0 bases and J dropped 5 bases, with 12 bases sitting between them. This CDR3 is 15 amino acids long. The CDR3 region has the DNA TGTGCCAGCAGTTTATCGAGGGGTAAGGGAGATACGCAGTATTTT. It translates to CASSLSRGKGDTQYF.

This chain joins TRBV7-9 and TRBJ2-7; D is possibly TRBD2 (6 bases). The CDR3 loop spans 14 amino acids. Germline lookup yields CDR1 SEHNR and CDR2 FQNEAQ (reference sequence). The V end lost 3 bases, the J end lost 3 bases, and 12 bases lay between the germline ends. As DNA, the CDR3 is TGTGCCAGCAGCTTGGACTATAGCCGCTACGAGCAGTACTTC. It is translated as CASSLDYSRYEQYF.

The V and J genes are TRBV28 and TRBJ2-7; the match to TRBD2 covers 7 bases. After removal of 3 bases from V and 3 bases from J, the junction contained 8 bases not matched to a gene. Germline CDR1 reads MDHEN; CDR2 reads SYDVKM. This CDR3 has 15 amino acids. CDR3 sequence: CASSFSPRGYYEQYF. The DNA of the CDR3 is TGTGCCAGCAGTTTTTCTCCGCGGGGGTACTACGAGCAGTACTTC.

This chain uses TRBV28 with TRBJ2-4, with a weak D call TRBD2 (6 bases). CDR1 is MDHEN, CDR2 SYDVKM, per germline. CDR3 length: 15 amino acids. V lost 3 bases, J lost 0 bases, and 9 bases lay in between. DNA of the CDR3: TGTGCCAGCAGTTTGCGGGAACTAGCCAAAAACATTCAGTACTTC. Translation gives CASSLRELAKNIQYF. Together with reference TRBV28 and TRBJ2-4, the CDR3 gives the full variable domain: DVKVTQSSRYLVKRTGEKVFLECVQDMDHENMFWYRQDPGLGLRLIYFSYDVKMKEKGDIPEGYSVSREKKERFSLILESASTNQTSMYLCASSLRELAKNIQYFGAGTRLSVL.

The V call is TRBV6-1, the J call TRBJ2-7; possibly TRBD2 for D (5 bases). Germline loops: CDR1 MNHNS, CDR2 SASEGT. The CDR3 is 15 amino acids. The V and J ends lost 4 bases and 4 bases respectively, with 17 bases between them. Here the CDR3 DNA reads TGTGCCAGCAGTGCGTGGAGGTCCTCCTCTTACGAGCAGTACTTC. This gives the protein CASSAWRSSSYEQYF.

This chain links TRBV5-1 with TRBJ2-7; D gene uncertain. This CDR3 region has 14 residues. The V and J ends lost 4 bases and 1 base respectively, with 12 bases between them. The germline V gene encodes CDR1 SGHRS and CDR2 YFSETQ. This CDR3 reads CASSLYGESYEQYF. The DNA for the CDR3 is TGCGCCAGCAGCCTGTACGGCGAGTCCTACGAGCAGTACTTC.

J is TRBJ2-2 and V is TRBV27; no reliable D call. Trimming stripped 8 bases from V and 5 bases from J, with 18 bases between. This CDR3 is built from 15 residues. CDR1 and CDR2 (germline): MNHEY, SMNVEV (reference sequence). As DNA, the CDR3 is TGTGCCAGCGGCGCACTGAAAATGTGGACCGGGGAGCTGTTTTTT. Translation: CASGALKMWTGELFF.

This chain uses TRBV4-2 with TRBJ2-1; 8 nucleotides match TRBD2. After removal of 1 base from V and 5 bases from J, the junction contained 4 bases not matched to a gene. Germline lookup yields CDR1 LGHNA and CDR2 YNFKEQ. This CDR3 region has 15 residues. CDR3 loop: CASSQVHGRDNEQFF. Here the CDR3 DNA reads TGTGCCAGCAGCCAAGTTCACGGGAGGGACAATGAGCAGTTCTTC.

The chain combines TRBV7-9 with TRBJ2-2, with 9 bases fitting TRBD2. The junction had 9 bases not matched to a gene; V was cut back by 6 bases and J by 4 bases. This CDR3 region has 16 residues. The V gene's germline CDR1 is SEHNR and CDR2 FQNEAQ (reference sequence). CDR3 in amino acids: CASRTTSGSVTGELFF. The CDR3 DNA follows: TGTGCCAGCAGGACTACTAGCGGGTCAGTCACCGGGGAGCTGTTTTTT.

The chain carries TRBV2 and TRBJ1-3; 8 bases are a match to TRBD1. V shed 6 bases and J 1 base; nucleotides not matched to a gene: 5. Per germline, CDR1 SNHLY and CDR2 FYNNEI. This CDR3 comprises 15 residues. DNA for the CDR3: TGTGCCAGCAGGGACAGGGACAAGTCTGGAAACACCATATATTTT. This encodes CASRDRDKSGNTIYF.